These T cell receptor beta chains were read from a single sample in a study of kidney transplant recipient with SARS-CoV-2 infection. TCRdb fed the reads into MiXCR, producing one record per CDR3 protein. The sample carries 200,000 to 250,000 distinct CDR3 sequences, 25% to 30% recorded once. Sequencing was performed on a blood sample, taken at baseline and on day 111 from a kidney transplant recipient. The receptors come from a male patient aged 25-45 years who had COVID-19 and was a kidney transplant recipient. Some T cells may trace back to the graft donor. The CDR3 runs from the conserved cysteine through the conserved F or W. D genes are given only for firm matches. Only some rows state a clone size, as once, few, many or a class for expanded clones.

j_call d_call v_call clone_size cdr3_aa cdr3_nt
TRBJ2-7 . TRBV7-9 many CASSPIRAGRKSEQYF TGTGCCAGCAGCCCCATCCGGGCGGGTAGAAAGAGTGAGCAGTACTTC
TRBJ2-4 . TRBV20-1 . CSAPFTGKNIQYF TGCAGTGCGCCCTTCACGGGGAAAAACATTCAGTACTTC
TRBJ2-6 . TRBV8-2 . CGMKARITQSRANVLTF TGTGGCATGAAAGCTAGGATAACACAAAGTCGGGCCAACGTCCTGACTTTC
TRBJ1-2 . TRBV12-3/TRBV12-4 once CTSSLGPYGYTF TGTACCAGCAGTTTGGGTCCCTATGGCTACACCTTC
TRBJ2-5 . TRBV25-1 . CASSELGHRSEETQYF TGTGCCAGCAGTGAATTGGGACACCGATCGGAAGAGACCCAGTACTTC
TRBJ2-2 . TRBV12-3/TRBV12-4 many CASSPSDTGELFF TGTGCCAGCAGCCCTAGCGACACCGGGGAGCTGTTTTTT
TRBJ1-2 . TRBV5-4 . CASSHRVLGKTYGYTF TGTGCCAGCTCCCACCGCGTACTAGGAAAGACCTATGGCTACACCTTC
TRBJ2-1 . TRBV27 many CASRTGRNGNTYNEQFF TGTGCCAGCAGGACAGGTAGGAACGGAAATACCTACAATGAGCAGTTCTTC
TRBJ1-3 . TRBV12-3/TRBV12-4 many CASSPRGGVGRSPGNTIYF TGTGCCAGCAGCCCACGGGGGGGGGTGGGCAGGAGTCCTGGAAACACCATATATTTT
TRBJ1-4 . TRBV7-9 many CASSFGGREKLFF TGTGCCAGCAGCTTCGGGGGTCGAGAAAAACTGTTTTTT
TRBJ2-3 . TRBV2 many CASSGGTDTQYF TGTGCCAGCAGTGGCGGTACAGATACGCAGTATTTT
TRBJ1-6 . TRBV27 many CASRKAGTSYNSPLHF TGTGCCAGCAGGAAAGCCGGGACCTCCTATAATTCACCCCTCCACTTT
TRBJ1-2 . TRBV4-2 . CASSVMLKGRKTYGYTF TGTGCCAGCAGCGTTATGCTCAAAGGTCGAAAGACCTATGGCTACACCTTC
TRBJ2-2 TRBD2 TRBV2 many CASSYTSAGELFF TGTGCCAGCAGTTACACTAGCGCCGGGGAGCTGTTTTTT
TRBJ1-2 . TRBV27 many CASSLKGGFGGYTF TGTGCCAGCAGTTTAAAAGGGGGTTTTGGTGGCTACACCTTC
TRBJ2-1 TRBD2 TRBV4-1 once CASSQGGLAGVYNEQFF TGCGCCAGCAGCCAAGGGGGACTAGCGGGAGTTTACAATGAGCAGTTTTTC
TRBJ1-2 . TRBV5-6 many CASPTLNSRKTYGYTF TGTGCCAGCCCCACCCTCAATAGTCGAAAGACCTATGGCTACACCTTC
TRBJ2-1 TRBD1 TRBV19 many CASSKPGQGLNEQFF TGTGCCAGTAGTAAACCGGGACAGGGTCTGAATGAGCAGTTCTTC
TRBJ2-5 TRBD2 TRBV4-2 many CASSQLADQETQYF TGTGCCAGCAGCCAACTAGCGGATCAAGAGACCCAGTACTTC
TRBJ2-7 TRBD2 TRBV20-1 many CSARDLAVGYEQYF TGCAGTGCTAGAGACCTAGCGGTGGGCTACGAGCAGTACTTC
TRBJ2-5 . TRBV20-1 . CSASVGFQETQYF TGCAGTGCCTCGGTGGGTTTTCAAGAGACCCAGTACTTC
TRBJ2-3 . TRBV9 . CASSVVLGNTDTKYF TGTGCCAGCAGCGTAGTGTTAGGAAACACAGATACGAAGTATTTT
TRBJ2-1 . TRBV7-6 few CASSLRGRGEGEQFF TGTGCCAGCAGCTTAAGGGGCAGGGGGGAAGGTGAGCAGTTCTTC
TRBJ2-7 TRBD1 TRBV6-5 many CASSYLSGRGLEQYF TGTGCCAGCAGTTACTTGTCGGGCAGGGGGCTCGAGCAGTACTTC
TRBJ2-2 TRBD2 TRBV6-2/TRBV6-3 many CASSARLGAGPNTGELFF TGTGCCAGCAGCGCGCGACTTGGAGCGGGGCCGAACACCGGGGAGCTGTTTTTT
TRBJ2-1 . TRBV11-1 . CASSFGLAGDNVQFF TGTGCCAGCAGCTTTGGGTTAGCTGGGGACAATGTGCAGTTCTTC
TRBJ2-2 . TRBV3-1 many CASSSRDPISGLTGELFF TGTGCCAGCAGCAGCAGAGATCCCATTTCAGGCTTGACCGGGGAGCTGTTTTTT
TRBJ2-3 . TRBV5-1 . CASSLIRGSTDTQYF TGCGCCAGCAGCTTGATACGGGGGAGCACAGATACGCAGTATTTT
TRBJ2-1 . TRBV24-1 few CATSDSTSSNEQFF TGTGCCACCAGTGACTCCACTAGTAGCAATGAGCAGTTCTTC
TRBJ1-5 TRBD1 TRBV28 many CASSPGTGGSLQHF TGTGCCAGCAGTCCGGGGACAGGGGGCTCTCTCCAGCATTTT
TRBJ1-5 . TRBV27 many CASSLIGKALNQPQHF TGTGCCAGCAGTTTAATCGGCAAGGCCCTCAATCAGCCCCAGCATTTT
TRBJ2-2 . TRBV3-1 many CASSPIGPISGLTGELFF TGTGCCAGCAGCCCAATCGGTCCCATTTCAGGCTTGACCGGGGAGCTGTTTTTT
TRBJ1-2 . TRBV7-6 few CASSCVDESRKTYGYTF TGTGCCAGCAGCTGCGTGGATGAATCTCGAAAGACCTATGGCTACACCTTC
TRBJ1-4 . TRBV6-1 few CASSERVGRVEEKLFF TGTGCCAGCAGTGAACGAGTTGGCAGGGTTGAAGAAAAACTGTTTTTT
TRBJ2-3 TRBD2 TRBV14 few CASSPWTSRSTDTQYF TGTGCCAGCAGCCCATGGACTAGCCGCAGCACAGATACGCAGTATTTT
TRBJ2-6 . TRBV8-2 . CGMIPRITQSRANVLTF TGTGGCATGATCCCAAGGATAACACAAAGTCGGGCCAACGTCCTGACTTTC
TRBJ2-3 . TRBV9 many CASSGRTGVLGGDTQYF TGTGCCAGCAGCGGACGAACGGGGGTCCTGGGTGGAGATACGCAGTATTTT
TRBJ1-2 . TRBV3-1 many CASSSLSTLRKTYGYTF TGTGCCAGCAGCTCTCTATCCACCCTTCGAAAGACCTATGGCTACACCTTC
TRBJ1-1 . TRBV18 many CASSPQLAGQNTEAFF TGTGCCAGCTCACCCCAATTGGCAGGGCAAAACACTGAAGCTTTCTTT
TRBJ1-1 . TRBV6-5 many CASSYYGLDGYTEAFF TGTGCCAGCAGTTACTACGGCCTAGATGGGTACACTGAAGCTTTCTTT
TRBJ1-3 . TRBV15 many CATTLRGAGNTIYF TGTGCCACCACTCTTCGGGGGGCTGGAAACACCATATATTTT
TRBJ1-2 . TRBV6-5 . CASTGKANGYTF TGTGCCAGCACAGGGAAGGCTAATGGCTACACCTTC
TRBJ1-2 . TRBV8-2 . CGSRLLDSRKTYGYTF TGTGGCAGTAGACTGCTTGATAGCCGAAAGACCTATGGCTACACCTTC
TRBJ1-2 . TRBV6-4 . CASSEPNSHGKTYGYTF TGTGCCAGCAGTGAGCCAAACTCACACGGAAAGACCTATGGCTACACCTTC
TRBJ1-2 TRBD1 TRBV6-6 . CASSIGTGGRKAYGYTF TGTGCCAGCAGTATTGGGACAGGTGGGAGAAAGGCCTATGGCTACACCTTC
TRBJ1-1 . TRBV18 many CASSLNGREGTEAFF TGTGCCAGCTCACTCAATGGGAGGGAGGGCACTGAAGCTTTCTTT
TRBJ1-2 . TRBV12-2 many CASRSAMTPRKTYGYTF TGTGCAAGTCGCAGCGCGATGACTCCACGAAAGACCTATGGCTACACCTTC
TRBJ1-3 . TRBV20-1 many CSTRDLGRSGNTIYF TGCAGTACTAGAGATTTAGGGCGCTCTGGAAACACCATATATTTT
TRBJ2-6 . TRBV8-2 many CGIPCRITQSRANVLTF TGTGGCATTCCCTGCAGGATAACACAAAGTCGGGCCAACGTCCTGACTTTC
TRBJ1-2 . TRBV9 many CASSSLSAGYGYTF TGTGCCAGCAGCTCTTTATCCGCGGGCTATGGCTACACCTTC
TRBJ2-6 TRBD1 TRBV4-3 . CASSRARSGQGVGANVLTF TGCGCCAGCAGCCGAGCGCGCTCGGGACAGGGGGTGGGGGCCAACGTCCTGACTTTC
TRBJ1-2 . TRBV11-2 many CASSFTLTSRKTYGYTF TGTGCCAGCAGCTTCACATTAACAAGCAGAAAGACCTATGGCTACACCTTC
TRBJ1-1 . TRBV2 few CATPLWASNPDTEAFF TGTGCCACCCCCCTATGGGCATCTAACCCCGACACTGAAGCTTTCTTT
TRBJ1-1 . TRBV18 many CASSPAVRMNTEAFF TGTGCCAGCTCACCGGCAGTGAGAATGAACACTGAAGCTTTCTTT
TRBJ1-2 . TRBV7-2 many CASSLVGALGYTF TGTGCCAGCAGCTTAGTTGGAGCTCTGGGCTACACCTTC
TRBJ2-3 . TRBV5-1 . CASSLVGRALTDTQYF TGCGCCAGCAGCTTGGTGGGCAGGGCCCTCACAGATACGCAGTATTTT
TRBJ1-2 . TRBV6-4 many CASSQPHSHGKTYGYTF TGTGCCAGCAGTCAGCCTCACTCACACGGAAAGACCTATGGCTACACCTTC
TRBJ2-7 TRBD2 TRBV11-1 few CASTPYEREFNEQYF TGTGCCAGCACCCCTTACGAGCGGGAGTTCAACGAGCAGTACTTC
TRBJ1-5 . TRBV6-6 many CASSFRVGQPQHF TGTGCCAGCAGTTTCCGGGTCGGTCAGCCCCAGCATTTT